These 28 T cell receptor beta chains came from one sample sequenced in a study of blood T cell repertoires in COVID-19. Assay used: immunoSEQ multiplex PCR; TCRdb lists only in-frame clones, some missing. Of about 65,000 clones listed, approximately 93% were seen once; the top ten hold approximately 2.9%. The sample taken for sequencing was peripheral blood. These receptors all come from a man aged 70-80 years with active COVID-19.

The chain couples TRBV5-1 to TRBJ1-6; TRBD1 aligns across 8 bases. CDR1 SGHRS and CDR2 YFSETQ come from the germline V gene. The length of the CDR3 is 15 residues. Unmatched junction bases numbered 9, after V lost 6 bases and J lost 7 bases. The CDR3 bases are TGCGCCAGCACAACAGGGGGTCAGGGGAATTCACCCCTCCACTTT. This codes for CASTTGGQGNSPLHF.

The rearrangement links TRBV5-8 to TRBJ2-2; 7 nucleotides match TRBD1. CDR3 length: 16 amino acids. Germline-derived CDR1 and CDR2 are SGHTS and YDEGEE. The J segment lost 2 bases and the V segment lost 4 bases, leaving 8 bases of the junction unmatched. CDR3 protein: CASSHKNRGNTGELFF. The CDR3 region has the DNA TGTGCCAGCAGCCATAAAAACAGGGGAAACACCGGGGAGCTGTTTTTT. Variable domain in full (rest from reference TRBV5-8 and TRBJ2-2): EAGVTQSPTHLIKTRGQQATLRCSPISGHTSVYWYQQALGLGLQFLLWYDEGEERNRGNFPPRFSGRQFPNYSSELNVNALELEDSALYLCASSHKNRGNTGELFFGEGSRLTVL.

This rearrangement joins TRBV29-1 to TRBJ1-5; 7 bases fit TRBD1. The germline V gene has CDR1 SQVTM and CDR2 ANQGSEA. This CDR3 is 14 amino acids long. The J segment lost 6 bases and the V segment lost 7 bases, leaving 12 bases of the junction unmatched. The CDR3 bases are TGCAGCGCATTCCGGGACAGTAGAAGTCAGCCCCAGCATTTT. Its protein is CSAFRDSRSQPQHF.

The chain carries TRBV4-2 and TRBJ2-7; 12 bases are a match to TRBD2. This CDR3 is 13 amino acids long. CDR1 and CDR2 (germline): LGHNA, YNFKEQ. J was trimmed by 6 bases and V by 4 bases; bases with no gene match: 1. CDR3 loop: CASSLGLAGEQYF. The CDR3 bases are TGTGCCAGCAGCCTGGGACTAGCGGGCGAGCAGTACTTC.

The CDR3 protein is CATSRTAPGFYEQYV. CDR3 DNA sequence: TGTGCCACCAGCAGAACAGCCCCTGGTTTCTACGAGCAGTACGTC. V usage is TRBV15 and J usage is TRBJ2-7, with D hard to call. This CDR3 has 15 residues. Germline V gene sequence: CDR1 LNHNV, CDR2 YYDKDF (reference sequence). V was cut by 2 bases and J by 3 bases, with 14 bases left in between.

CDR3 residues: CSVGDGLLGNQPQHF. CDR3 coding DNA: TGCAGCGTAGGAGACGGACTACTTGGCAATCAGCCCCAGCATTTT. J is TRBJ1-5 and V is TRBV29-1; D gene unclear. Trimming took off 6 bases at V and 2 bases at J, with 17 bases between the two ends. The germline V gene has CDR1 SQVTM and CDR2 ANQGSEA. The CDR3 is 15 residues long. Drawing the rest from reference TRBV29-1 and TRBJ1-5, the complete variable domain is SAVISQKPSRDICQRGTSLTIQCQVDSQVTMMFWYRQQPGQSLTLIATANQGSEATYESGFVIDKFPISRPNLTFSTLTVSNMSPEDSSIYLCSVGDGLLGNQPQHFGDGTRLSIL.

The genes are TRBV29-1 and TRBJ2-1; 8 bases match TRBD2. Germline trimming cut 6 bases from V and 7 bases from J; bases unmatched to any gene: 11. The length of the CDR3 is 14 residues. Germline V gene data show CDR1 as SQVTM and CDR2 as ANQGSEA. CDR3 in amino acids: CSVNPGRAINEQFF. The CDR3 DNA follows: TGCAGCGTCAACCCCGGGAGGGCCATTAATGAGCAGTTCTTC.

V is TRBV19 and J is TRBJ1-1, with 7 nucleotides matching TRBD1. The CDR3 is 15 amino acids. Germline CDR1 LNHDA, CDR2 SQIVND (reference sequence). V shed 8 bases and J 0 bases; nucleotides not matched to a gene: 9. The CDR3 bases are TGTGCCAGTGGAGGACAAGGGGGCCTGAACACTGAAGCTTTCTTT. As protein: CASGGQGGLNTEAFF.

V and J are TRBV5-5 and TRBJ2-7; unclear D gene. Germline V gene data show CDR1 as SGHKS and CDR2 as YYEKEE (reference sequence). The CDR3 covers 12 residues. Trimming took off 0 bases at V and 4 bases at J, with 5 bases between the two ends. CDR3 protein: CASSLGQYEQYF. As DNA, the CDR3 is TGTGCCAGCAGCTTGGGGCAATACGAGCAGTACTTC.

The chain recombines TRBV5-1 with TRBJ2-6; TRBD2 is a possible D gene (6 bases). The length of the CDR3 is 15 residues. Germline V CDR1 and CDR2: SGHRS, YFSETQ. With 5 bases removed from V and 2 bases from J, the gap between germline ends came to 11 bases. The CDR3 DNA sequence: TGCGCCAGCAGTCCTGCGGGACCTGGGGCCAACGTCCTGACTTTC. Translating gives CASSPAGPGANVLTF.

This clone came up a few times. This chain joins TRBV14 and TRBJ1-3; D call uncertain. Per the germline V gene, CDR1 is SGHDN and CDR2 is FVKESK. The CDR3 sequence is 15 residues long. Trimming cost V 5 bases and J 4 bases, with 15 bases left between them. CDR3 DNA sequence: TGTGCCAGCAGCTCCTCACGACTACGCGGAAACACCATATATTTT. Translating gives CASSSSRLRGNTIYF. Variable domain in full (rest from reference TRBV14 and TRBJ1-3): EAGVTQFPSHSVIEKGQTVTLRCDPISGHDNLYWYRRVMGKEIKFLLHFVKESKQDESGMPNNRFLAERTGGTYSTLKVQPAELEDSGVYFCASSSSRLRGNTIYFGEGSWLTVV.

This chain connects TRBV7-2 to TRBJ2-1, with 9 bases fitting TRBD2. CDR1 and CDR2 from the germline V gene are SGHTA and FQGNSA. CDR3 size: 16 residues. The V gene end was trimmed by 1 base and the J gene end by 8 bases; junction bases not matched to a gene: 9. The CDR3, as DNA: TGTGCCAGCAGCTTAGGTAGGGCGGGGGGGCCCTATGAGCAGTTCTTC. Translated: CASSLGRAGGPYEQFF. Full variable domain (outside the CDR3, taken from reference TRBV7-2 and TRBJ2-1): GAGVSQSPSNKVTEKGKDVELRCDPISGHTALYWYRQSLGQGLEFLIYFQGNSAPDKSGLPSDRFSAERTGGSVSTLTIQRTQQEDSAVYLCASSLGRAGGPYEQFFGPGTRLTVL.

The chain combines TRBV11-3 with TRBJ2-5; D may be TRBD2 (7 bases). This CDR3 region has 18 residues. Trimming shortened V by 3 bases and J by 1 base, and 21 bases separated the two germline ends. Germline V CDR1 and CDR2: SGHNT, YENEEA. In DNA, the CDR3 is TGTGCCAGCAGCTTTCGGGGGGCCCTAAAGACCGTCCAAGAGACCCAGTACTTC. Amino acid sequence: CASSFRGALKTVQETQYF.

The chain has TRBV18 and TRBJ2-1, with D possibly being TRBD1 (5 bases). The germline V gene has CDR1 KGHSH and CDR2 LQKENI. V was cut by 4 bases and J by 5 bases, with 6 bases left in between. The CDR3 is 12 amino acids. CDR3: CASSLRDNEQFF. DNA for the CDR3: TGTGCCAGCTCACTCAGGGACAATGAGCAGTTCTTC. Full variable domain (missing parts from reference TRBV18 and TRBJ2-1): NAGVMQNPRHLVRRRGQEARLRCSPMKGHSHVYWYRQLPEEGLKFMVYLQKENIIDESGMPKERFSAEFPKEGPSILRIQQVVRGDSAAYFCASSLRDNEQFFGPGTRLTVL.

The rearrangement links TRBV2 to TRBJ2-2; 8 nucleotides agree with TRBD1. CDR1 and CDR2 (germline): SNHLY, FYNNEI. The CDR3 extends over 19 amino acids. V shed 6 bases, J shed 4 bases, and the junction held 19 bases outside the gene matches. The CDR3 here is CASSMDRAPFNSGTGELFF. The CDR3 region has the DNA TGTGCCAGCAGCATGGACAGGGCACCTTTCAATAGCGGCACCGGGGAGCTGTTTTTT.

The chain employs TRBV25-1 and TRBJ1-5; no firm D call. The V end lost 5 bases, the J end lost 4 bases, and 12 bases lay between the germline ends. The CDR3 sequence is 14 residues long. From germline, CDR1 is MGHDK and CDR2 SYGVNS. The CDR3 DNA reads TGTGCCAGCAGTAAAGAGTCGGAGAATCAGCCCCAGCATTTT. Amino acid sequence: CASSKESENQPQHF.

The V and J genes are TRBV28 and TRBJ1-6; TRBD1 aligns across 7 bases. The J segment lost 4 bases and the V segment lost 6 bases, leaving 6 bases of the junction unmatched. Germline loops: CDR1 MDHEN, CDR2 SYDVKM. This CDR3 has 15 amino acids. In DNA form, the CDR3 reads TGTGCCAGCAGCCCTGGGACAGCTTATAATTCACCCCTCCACTTT. It specifies CASSPGTAYNSPLHF.

V gene TRBV18 combines with J gene TRBJ2-1; no firm D call. This CDR3 is built from 11 residues. Trimming removed 6 bases from V and 10 bases from J, with 10 bases in between. From germline, CDR1 is KGHSH and CDR2 LQKENI. As DNA, the CDR3 is TGTGCCAGCTCCCCTGACGGGGAGCAGTTCTTC. This gives the protein CASSPDGEQFF.

The chain links TRBV18 to TRBJ1-5; 11 bases map to TRBD1. Germline V gene lookup returns CDR1 KGHSH and CDR2 LQKENI. The CDR3 totals 16 residues. The V gene end was trimmed by 4 bases and the J gene end by 4 bases; junction bases not matched to a gene: 6. CDR3: CASSLTGQGGNQPQHF. Here the CDR3 DNA reads TGTGCCAGCTCACTCACGGGACAGGGGGGGAATCAGCCCCAGCATTTT.

The rearrangement links TRBV4-1 to TRBJ2-7; possibly TRBD1 for D (6 bases). Germline values: CDR1 MGHRA, CDR2 YSYEKL. Between the trimmed V and J ends, which lost 4 bases and 8 bases, there was a span of 15 bases. The CDR3 runs to 13 residues. The CDR3 spells CASSPEQGVKQYF. DNA of the CDR3: TGCGCCAGCAGCCCAGAACAGGGAGTCAAGCAGTACTTC.

V gene TRBV7-2 combines with J gene TRBJ2-2; D ambiguous. Germline V lookup: CDR1 SGHTA, CDR2 FQGNSA. Trimming took off 4 bases at V and 2 bases at J, with 8 bases between the two ends. This CDR3 is built from 14 residues. The CDR3 loop is CASSSLLNTGELFF. CDR3 nucleotides: TGTGCCAGCAGCTCCCTTTTAAACACCGGGGAGCTGTTTTTT.

V is TRBV25-1 and J is TRBJ2-3, with D perhaps TRBD1 (5 bases). CDR1 is MGHDK and CDR2 is SYGVNS in the germline V gene. This CDR3 has 15 residues. The V and J ends lost 4 bases and 6 bases respectively, with 17 bases between them. In DNA, the CDR3 is TGTGCCAGCAGTGTCCAGTCCCAGGGATCCGATACGCAGTATTTT. This encodes CASSVQSQGSDTQYF.

The chain recombines TRBV24-1 with TRBJ2-3; 11 bases line up with TRBD1. CDR1 and CDR2 (germline): KGHDR, SFDVKD. V was pared by 4 bases and J by 5 bases, with 7 bases of the junction left unmatched. CDR3 length: 16 amino acids. The CDR3 here is CATSDTGTGGLDTQYF. CDR3 bases: TGTGCCACCAGTGACACCGGGACAGGGGGACTAGATACGCAGTATTTT.

This clone was seen once. The rearrangement uses TRBV3-1 (or the pseudogene TRBV3-2) and TRBJ1-2, with TRBD1 as a possible D gene (5 bases). V shed 4 bases and J shed 1 base, with 10 bases lying between them. The CDR3 consists of 14 residues. Germline V gene data show CDR1 as LGHDT and CDR2 as YNNKEL (reference sequence). This CDR3 reads CASSPRGGNYGYTF. Here the CDR3 DNA reads TGTGCCAGCAGCCCCCGGGGGGGTAACTATGGCTACACCTTC.

The chain is built from TRBV7-2 and TRBJ1-4; D is undetermined. The CDR3 runs to 15 residues. Trimming cost V 2 bases and J 0 bases, with 7 bases left between them. Germline lookup yields CDR1 SGHTA and CDR2 FQGNSA. This CDR3 reads CASSLRSSTNEKLFF. The CDR3 nucleotides are TGTGCCAGCAGCTTAAGGAGTTCAACTAATGAAAAACTGTTTTTT.

The J gene is TRBJ1-2, the V gene TRBV7-9; D ambiguous. Germline-derived CDR1 and CDR2 are SEHNR and FQNEAQ (reference sequence). The CDR3 spans 16 residues. Deletions cut 0 bases from V and 8 bases from J, with 19 bases between. The DNA for the CDR3 is TGTGCCAGCAGCTTAGCGCCCTCTTCGCCCATTGAGGGCTACACCTTC. Its translation is CASSLAPSSPIEGYTF.

The chain carries TRBV7-8 and TRBJ1-1, with D possibly being TRBD1 (6 bases). CDR1 is SGHVS, CDR2 FQNEAQ, per germline. V was cut by 6 bases and J by 4 bases, with 12 bases left in between. The CDR3 extends over 13 amino acids. The CDR3 DNA follows: TGTGCCAGCAGTCAGGGGAGGGGCACTGAAGCTTTCTTT. It yields the protein CASSQGRGTEAFF.

The chain couples TRBV18 to TRBJ1-4; 9 bases agree with TRBD1. The V gene end was trimmed by 3 bases and the J gene end by 5 bases; junction bases not matched to a gene: 7. This CDR3 comprises 16 residues. Germline assignment: CDR1 KGHSH and CDR2 LQKENI. This CDR3 is CASSPGQGGSNEKLFF. The CDR3 DNA sequence: TGTGCCAGCTCACCGGGACAGGGAGGGTCGAATGAAAAACTGTTTTTT.